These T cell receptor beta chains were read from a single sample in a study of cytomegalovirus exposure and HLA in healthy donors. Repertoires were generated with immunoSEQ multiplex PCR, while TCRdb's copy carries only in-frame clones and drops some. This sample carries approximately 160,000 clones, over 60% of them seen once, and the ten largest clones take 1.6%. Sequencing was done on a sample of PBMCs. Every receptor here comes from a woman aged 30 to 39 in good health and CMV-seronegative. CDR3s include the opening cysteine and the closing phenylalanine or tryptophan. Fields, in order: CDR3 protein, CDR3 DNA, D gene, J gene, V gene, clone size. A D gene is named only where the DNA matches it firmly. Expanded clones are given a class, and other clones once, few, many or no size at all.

CASSPIGGWNSPLHF,TGTGCCAGCAGTCCCATTGGGGGCTGGAATTCACCCCTCCACTTT,NA,TRBJ1-6,TRBV11-2,few
CASSLEAWTGAQHF,TGTGCCAGCAGCTTAGAAGCCTGGACAGGGGCCCAGCATTTT,TRBD1,TRBJ1-5,TRBV7-6,few
CASSYGGLGVQFF,TGTGCCAGCAGTTACGGGGGACTAGGCGTTCAGTTCTTC,TRBD2,TRBJ2-1,TRBV6-5,NA
CAISAGDSYEQYF,TGTGCCATCAGTGCCGGGGATTCCTACGAGCAGTACTTC,NA,TRBJ2-7,TRBV10-3,NA
CSSSPLLGDWRNTGELFF,TGTTCCAGCAGCCCACTCTTGGGGGACTGGCGGAACACCGGGGAGCTGTTTTTT,NA,TRBJ2-2,TRBV7-9,NA
CASSLWRKDTQYF,TGTGCCAGCAGCTTATGGAGGAAAGATACGCAGTATTTT,NA,TRBJ2-3,TRBV7-2,NA
CASSYSGREDYTF,TGTGCCAGCAGTTACTCGGGCAGGGAGGACTACACCTTC,NA,TRBJ1-2,TRBV6-5,NA
CATTTGNTEAFF,TGTGCCACTACGACAGGGAACACTGAAGCTTTCTTT,NA,TRBJ1-1,TRBV6-5,NA
CASSGGLAGGNEQFF,TGTGCCAGCAGCGGGGGACTAGCGGGAGGGAATGAGCAGTTCTTC,TRBD2,TRBJ2-1,TRBV9,NA
CATRGVFRGRTEAFF,TGTGCCACTCGGGGGGTGTTCAGGGGTAGGACTGAAGCTTTCTTT,NA,TRBJ1-1,TRBV19,NA
CASSSRDRYSAAFF,TGTGCCAGCAGCTCCCGGGACAGGTATAGTGCAGCTTTCTTT,TRBD1,TRBJ1-1,TRBV7-9,NA
CASRPGQVYEQYF,TGTGCCAGCAGGCCCGGACAGGTCTACGAGCAGTACTTC,TRBD1,TRBJ2-7,TRBV27,NA
CASSPEQGGLFNQPQHF,TGTGCCAGCAGCCCTGAACAGGGGGGGCTTTTCAATCAGCCCCAGCATTTT,TRBD1,TRBJ1-5,TRBV7-8,few
CASTHSASLTDTQYF,TGCGCCAGCACCCACTCCGCTAGCCTCACAGATACGCAGTATTTT,NA,TRBJ2-3,TRBV4-3,NA
CASSPGTGRAWVYEQYF,TGCGCCAGCAGCCCCGGGACAGGGAGGGCCTGGGTCTACGAGCAGTACTTC,TRBD1,TRBJ2-7,TRBV5-1,NA
CASINRVQYGYTF,TGTGCCAGCATCAACAGGGTGCAGTATGGCTACACCTTC,NA,TRBJ1-2,TRBV21-1,NA
CASSSQGDTEAFF,TGTGCCAGTAGTTCACAGGGGGACACTGAAGCTTTCTTT,TRBD1,TRBJ1-1,TRBV19,NA
CASSTQGNYGYTF,TGTGCCAGCAGTACACAGGGAAACTATGGCTACACCTTC,NA,TRBJ1-2,TRBV6-5,NA
CASSRSLGSYEQYF,TGTGCCAGCTCTCGTTCCCTCGGGAGTTACGAGCAGTACTTC,NA,TRBJ2-7,TRBV4-2,NA
CASSDYRTGHVYEQYF,TGTGCCAGCAGTGACTATAGGACAGGGCACGTCTACGAGCAGTACTTC,TRBD1,TRBJ2-7,TRBV5-4,few
CASSQSDRSYLSYEQYF,TGTGCCAGCAGCCAATCGGACAGGTCCTACCTCTCCTACGAGCAGTACTTC,TRBD1,TRBJ2-7,TRBV4-2,NA
CASSSGQGRDTEAFF,TGTGCCAGCAGCTCAGGACAGGGGCGCGACACTGAAGCTTTCTTT,TRBD1,TRBJ1-1,TRBV11-3,NA
CASSPRTGITEAFF,TGTGCCAGCAGCCCCCGGACAGGGATAACTGAAGCTTTCTTT,TRBD1,TRBJ1-1,TRBV7-9,NA
CASGLFKPRQAHGYTF,TGTGCTAGTGGTTTGTTTAAACCCCGACAGGCTCATGGCTACACCTTC,NA,TRBJ1-2,TRBV12-5,NA
CASSRQGLYEQYF,TGTGCCAGCAGCCGACAGGGTTTGTACGAGCAGTACTTC,TRBD1,TRBJ2-7,TRBV14,few
CASSYSTGQEIYGYTF,TGTGCCAGCAGTTACTCGACGGGACAGGAGATCTATGGCTACACCTTC,TRBD1,TRBJ1-2,TRBV6-5,NA
CASSMRADYHEAFF,TGTGCCAGTAGTATGCGGGCGGACTACCATGAAGCTTTCTTT,NA,TRBJ1-1,TRBV19,NA
CAWSAGMGGAETQYF,TGTGCCTGGAGTGCAGGGATGGGGGGGGCGGAGACCCAGTACTTC,NA,TRBJ2-5,TRBV30,NA
CASSPTSGGVSNEQFF,TGTGCCAGCAGTCCGACTAGCGGGGGGGTTAGTAATGAGCAGTTCTTC,TRBD2,TRBJ2-1,TRBV27,NA
CASSFTGTGEYEQYF,TGTGCCAGCAGCTTCACCGGGACAGGGGAGTACGAGCAGTACTTC,TRBD1,TRBJ2-7,TRBV13,NA
CASSQETGRRQPQHF,TGCGCCAGCAGCCAAGAGACAGGGAGAAGGCAGCCCCAGCATTTT,TRBD1,TRBJ1-5,TRBV4-1,NA
CASSQIPLTSGRSNEQFF,TGCGCCAGCAGCCAAATCCCGTTGACTAGCGGGAGATCTAATGAGCAGTTCTTC,TRBD2,TRBJ2-1,TRBV4-3,NA
CASSFGGLDTEAFF,TGTGCCAGCAGCTTCGGGGGGCTGGACACTGAAGCTTTCTTT,NA,TRBJ1-1,TRBV5-6,NA
CASSPTFREGIYNEQFF,TGTGCCAGCAGCCCGACATTCCGGGAGGGCATATACAATGAGCAGTTCTTC,TRBD2,TRBJ2-1,TRBV7-9,NA
CASSQGQLAYEQYF,TGCGCCAGCAGCCAGGGACAGCTAGCCTACGAGCAGTACTTC,TRBD1,TRBJ2-7,TRBV4-3,NA
CAWSEAGNQPQHF,TGTGCCTGGAGTGAAGCCGGCAATCAGCCCCAGCATTTT,NA,TRBJ1-5,TRBV30,NA
CASSETGELEKLFF,TGTGCCAGCAGCGAGACAGGGGAGTTAGAAAAACTGTTTTTT,TRBD1,TRBJ1-4,TRBV28,NA
CASSLGSGDQPQHF,TGTGCCAGCAGCTTAGGTTCAGGGGATCAGCCCCAGCATTTT,NA,TRBJ1-5,TRBV13,NA
CAWDLQGYTDTQYF,TGTGCCTGGGATCTACAGGGGTACACAGATACGCAGTATTTT,TRBD1,TRBJ2-3,TRBV30,NA
CASSGRTVGPQPQHF,TGTGCCAGCAGTGGGCGTACAGTAGGTCCTCAGCCCCAGCATTTT,NA,TRBJ1-5,TRBV6-1,once
CASSLLSLANYGYTF,TGTGCCAGCAGCTTGTTAAGTTTAGCTAACTATGGCTACACCTTC,NA,TRBJ1-2,TRBV5-4,NA
CASSFSLVASNTGELFF,TGTGCCAGCAGTTTTAGTCTAGTAGCATCGAACACCGGGGAGCTGTTTTTT,NA,TRBJ2-2,TRBV28,NA
CASSGSSGNYEQYF,TGTGCCAGCAGCGGGTCTAGCGGAAACTACGAGCAGTACTTC,TRBD2,TRBJ2-7,TRBV7-9,NA
CASSEQGSNTEAFF,TGTGCCAGCAGTGAACAGGGATCAAACACTGAAGCTTTCTTT,NA,TRBJ1-1,TRBV2,NA
CASSIMVASGSSNTGELFF,TGTGCCAGTAGTATCATGGTGGCTAGCGGGAGTTCAAACACCGGGGAGCTGTTTTTT,TRBD2,TRBJ2-2,TRBV19,once
CASSPQGVAMYGYTF,TGTGCCAGCAGCCCACAGGGGGTGGCGATGTATGGCTACACCTTC,TRBD1,TRBJ1-2,TRBV6-5,NA
CASSENSGNQPQHF,TGTGCCAGCAGTGAAAATTCGGGCAATCAGCCCCAGCATTTT,NA,TRBJ1-5,TRBV2,NA
CASSPLAGIADTQYF,TGTGCCAGCAGCCCCCTAGCGGGAATCGCGGATACGCAGTATTTT,TRBD2,TRBJ2-3,TRBV4-2,once
CASWVTGPNQPQHF,TGTGCCAGCTGGGTAACAGGGCCCAATCAGCCCCAGCATTTT,NA,TRBJ1-5,TRBV28,NA
CASSPGTGDGYTF,TGCGCCAGCAGCCCCGGGACAGGGGATGGCTACACCTTC,TRBD1,TRBJ1-2,TRBV4-3,NA
CAWSVRLESGNGYTF,TGTGCCTGGAGTGTACGCCTGGAATCGGGGAATGGCTACACCTTC,NA,TRBJ1-2,TRBV30,once
CAWNHLRAREYGYTF,TGTGCCTGGAATCACCTTAGGGCCCGGGAGTATGGCTACACCTTC,NA,TRBJ1-2,TRBV30,few
CSVSRGDYGYPF,TGCAGCGTCTCTAGAGGAGACTATGGCTACCCCTTC,NA,TRBJ1-2,TRBV29-1,NA